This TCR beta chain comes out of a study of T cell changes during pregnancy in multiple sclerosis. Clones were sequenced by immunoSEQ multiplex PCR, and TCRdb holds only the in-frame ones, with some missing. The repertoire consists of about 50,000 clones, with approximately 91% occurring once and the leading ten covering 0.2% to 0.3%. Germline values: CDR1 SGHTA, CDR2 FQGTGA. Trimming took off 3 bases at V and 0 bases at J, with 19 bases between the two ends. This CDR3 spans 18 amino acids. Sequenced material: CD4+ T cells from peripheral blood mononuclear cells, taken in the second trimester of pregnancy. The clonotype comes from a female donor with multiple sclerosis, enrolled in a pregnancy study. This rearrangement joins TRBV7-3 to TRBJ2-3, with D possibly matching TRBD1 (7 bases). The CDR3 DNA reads TGTGCCAGCAGCTTCCTCCCAGGGGGGACGGAAAGCACAGATACGCAGTATTTT. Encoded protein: CASSFLPGGTESTDTQYF.